This T cell receptor (beta chain) was found in a study of sequential checkpoint blockade in melanoma. The wider study: Patients were randomized 1:1 to nivolumab-then-ipilimumab or ipilimumab-then-nivolumab first-line.

Clones were sequenced by immunoSEQ multiplex PCR, and TCRdb holds only the in-frame ones, with some missing. The data contain some 32,000 clones, more than 65% of them singletons. CDR1 is SEHNR and CDR2 is FQNEAQ in the germline V gene (reference sequence). This CDR3 has 16 residues. V was clipped by 6 bases and J by 2 bases; unmatched bases: 12. This sample's treatment: randomized to nivolumab then ipilimumab (arm A) or the reverse (arm B). From thawed PBMCs, live CD3+CD8+ cells negative for CD19 and CD56 were sorted. The chain recombines TRBV7-9 with TRBJ1-1, with TRBD1 matching over 7 bases. The sample in question was CD8+ T cells sorted from blood (inferred from file names), obtained from a patient given nivolumab and ipilimumab in sequence. The TCR comes from a human donor with melanoma. CDR3 protein: CASSSPPGTVNTEAFF. The DNA of the CDR3 is TGTGCCAGCAGTTCCCCTCCCGGGACAGTAAACACTGAAGCTTTCTTT.